The 27 T cell receptor beta chains reported below all come from one sample, sequenced in a study of T-cell memory formation after mild COVID-19 (dated by TCRdb to the early 2020s). Library preparation employed 5' RACE. Sequenced using an Illumina NovaSeq 6000. Using fastp at Q25 and MiXCR, TCRdb reprocessed the public reads and kept productive beta chains. Entries that share a CDR3 protein sequence are merged under the most common genes and DNA. This sample holds about 310,000 distinct CDR3 sequences; approximately 19% were observed only once. The ten largest account for roughly 20% of the sample. Sequenced: PBMCs or a T cell subset sorted from them (not recorded which). Receptor source: a young man who had mild COVID-19 (a few samples of this study predate the infection). The sample titles of this study are shuffled in the database, so cell type and time point are left out; the donor was told from shared clones.

This chain joins TRBV20-1 and TRBJ2-3, with D maybe TRBD1 (5 bases). Germline CDR1 DFQATT, CDR2 SNEGSKA (reference sequence). Trimming removed 5 bases from V and 2 bases from J, with 11 bases in between. The CDR3 length is 13 residues. In DNA form, the CDR3 reads TGCAGTGCTGATCCGACAGACACAGATACGCAGTATTTT. Residues: CSADPTDTDTQYF.

There are a few counts of this clonotype. The V call is TRBV10-3, the J call TRBJ1-6; D not resolved. V shed 0 bases and J shed 9 bases, with 12 bases lying between them. Germline CDR1 ENHRY, CDR2 SYGVKD. The CDR3 has 15 amino acids. The CDR3 is CAISESAPGGSPLHF. CDR3 DNA: TGTGCCATCAGTGAGTCGGCGCCCGGTGGTTCACCCCTCCACTTT.

This clonotype was seen many times. This chain joins TRBV5-1 and TRBJ1-1; D not certain. The V gene lost 1 base and the J gene lost 3 bases, with 10 bases spanning the gap. The CDR3 has 14 residues. CDR1 SGHRS and CDR2 YFSETQ come from the germline V gene. The CDR3 nucleotides read TGCGCCAGCAGCTTGTTTTCGGCGGACACTGAAGCTTTCTTT. Residues: CASSLFSADTEAFF.

The V gene is TRBV7-2, the J gene TRBJ2-6; D is undetermined. From germline, CDR1 is SGHTA and CDR2 FQGNSA. Trimming removed 6 bases at V and 2 bases at J, with 5 bases between. The CDR3 runs 13 residues. The CDR3 reads CASRIAGANVLTF. In nucleotides, the CDR3 is TGTGCCAGCAGGATAGCTGGGGCCAACGTCCTGACTTTC.

This clonotype was seen only a few times. The CDR3 is CSAPLAGIQETQYF. The CDR3 nucleotides read TGCAGTGCTCCACTAGCGGGCATCCAAGAGACCCAGTACTTC. The J gene is TRBJ2-5, the V gene TRBV20-1; 9 nucleotides line up with TRBD2. Germline V gene sequence: CDR1 DFQATT, CDR2 SNEGSKA (reference sequence). The CDR3 totals 14 residues. The V segment lost 5 bases and the J segment 1 base; nucleotides outside the gene matches: 5.

This clonotype was seen more than once but under ten times. V and J are TRBV20-1 and TRBJ1-6, with D possibly TRBD1 on 5 matching bases. The germline V gene has CDR1 DFQATT and CDR2 SNEGSKA (reference sequence). V shed 0 bases and J shed 10 bases, with 13 bases lying between them. The CDR3 totals 14 residues. CDR3 in DNA: TGCAGTGCTAGAGATAATGGGGCGCGGTCACCCCTCCACTTT. This translates into CSARDNGARSPLHF.

The CDR3 region has the DNA TGTGCCAGCAGCTCTCTGGCGGGGGGCTACCCCCGGGGGTCCCAGTACTTC. It is translated as CASSSLAGGYPRGSQYF. The rearrangement uses TRBV7-2 and TRBJ2-5, with 8 bases matching TRBD2. The germline V gene has CDR1 SGHTA and CDR2 FQGNSA. Losses at the gene ends were 4 bases for V and 9 bases for J; bases not matched to a gene: 19. The CDR3 is 17 residues long.

A few counts support this clonotype. The rearrangement joins TRBV5-1 to TRBJ2-5, with TRBD1 as a possible D gene (5 bases). The germline V gene has CDR1 SGHRS and CDR2 YFSETQ. The CDR3 contains 15 residues. V gave up 4 bases and J gave up 5 bases, with 18 bases separating them. CDR3 sequence: CASSPKDLGRETQYF. The CDR3 DNA follows: TGCGCCAGCAGCCCCAAGGACCTGGGGCGGGAGACCCAGTACTTC.

In this sample, this clonotype turned up a few times. This sequence joins TRBV7-2 and TRBJ2-1, with unresolved D. Germline V gives CDR1 SGHTA, CDR2 FQGNSA. V lost 5 bases and J 7 bases, leaving 12 bases between the germline ends. This CDR3 comprises 13 residues. The CDR3 loop reads CASSGWDRNEQFF. CDR3 bases: TGTGCCAGCAGCGGGTGGGATAGGAATGAGCAGTTCTTC. Combining the CDR3 with reference TRBV7-2 and TRBJ2-1 gives the whole variable domain GAGVSQSPSNKVTEKGKDVELRCDPISGHTALYWYRQSLGQGLEFLIYFQGNSAPDKSGLPSDRFSAERTGGSVSTLTIQRTQQEDSAVYLCASSGWDRNEQFFGPGTRLTVL.

The chain joins TRBV4-1 to TRBJ2-3; D not resolved. This CDR3 has 14 residues. Per the germline V gene, CDR1 is MGHRA and CDR2 is YSYEKL. Deletions cut 0 bases from V and 1 base from J, with 5 bases between. CDR3 sequence reads: CASSQETGTDTQYF. In DNA form, the CDR3 reads TGCGCCAGCAGCCAAGAAACGGGCACAGATACGCAGTATTTT.

This clonotype has more than one count but fewer than ten. The rearrangement uses TRBV7-9 and TRBJ2-5, with TRBD2 matching over 13 bases. Germline lookup yields CDR1 SEHNR and CDR2 FQNEAQ (reference sequence). V dropped 5 bases and J dropped 12; count of bases not matched to a gene: 12. The CDR3 has 15 amino acids. The CDR3 bases are TGTGCCAGCAGCGGGGGACTAGCGGGGAAGCGATCGGAGTACTTC. It codes for CASSGGLAGKRSEYF. The variable domain in full, with the rest retrieved from reference TRBV7-9 and TRBJ2-5, is DTGVSQNPRHKITKRGQNVTFRCDPISEHNRLYWYRQTLGQGPEFLTYFQNEAQLEKSRLLSDRFSAERPKGSFSTLEIQRTEQGDSAMYLCASSGGLAGKRSEYFGPGTRLLVL.

This clonotype was counted a single time. The chain employs TRBV12-3 or TRBV12-4 and TRBJ2-6; 9 bases fit TRBD1. Unmatched junction bases numbered 7, after V lost 6 bases and J lost 4 bases. This CDR3 is built from 16 residues. In nucleotides, the CDR3 is TGTGCCAGCAGATACAGGGGGCGCAGGGGGGCCAACGTCCTGACTTTC. Its translation: CASRYRGRRGANVLTF.

This clonotype was detected only a few times. The chain is built from TRBV5-1 and TRBJ1-5, with TRBD1 matching over 10 bases. V lost 5 bases, J lost 4 bases, and 6 bases stayed unmatched. CDR3 length: 15 residues. Germline CDR1 is SGHRS and CDR2 is YFSETQ. This CDR3 reads CASREGTGENQPQHF. For the CDR3, the DNA is TGCGCCAGCAGAGAGGGGACAGGGGAAAATCAGCCCCAGCATTTT. The variable domain in full, completed from reference TRBV5-1 and TRBJ1-5, reads KAGVTQTPRYLIKTRGQQVTLSCSPISGHRSVSWYQQTPGQGLQFLFEYFSETQRNKGNFPGRFSGRQFSNSRSEMNVSTLELGDSALYLCASREGTGENQPQHFGDGTRLSIL.

The chain links TRBV5-1 to TRBJ2-3; 11 nucleotides match TRBD1. J was trimmed by 3 bases and V by 0 bases; bases with no gene match: 3. This CDR3 spans 16 amino acids. From germline, CDR1 is SGHRS and CDR2 YFSETQ. The CDR3 DNA reads as TGCGCCAGCAGCTTGGCCGGGACAGGGGGTACAGATACGCAGTATTTT. Its protein is CASSLAGTGGTDTQYF.

DNA for the CDR3: TGTGCCAGCAGCTTACCCGGGACTGGAAACACCATATATTTT. Translated: CASSLPGTGNTIYF. This sequence joins TRBV7-2 and TRBJ1-3; D unresolved. Germline assignment: CDR1 SGHTA and CDR2 FQGNSA. The V end lost 2 bases, the J end lost 2 bases, and 7 bases lay between the germline ends. CDR3 length: 14 residues.

This clonotype appeared many times. The CDR3 nucleotides are TGTGCCAGCAGCTTATCGTTCCCAGGGGGAACCGGGGAGCTGTTTTTT. Protein sequence: CASSLSFPGGTGELFF. The chain links TRBV7-2 to TRBJ2-2, with 7 positions matching TRBD1. The CDR3 contains 16 residues. V shed 2 bases and J 5 bases; nucleotides not matched to a gene: 8. CDR1 and CDR2 from the germline V gene are SGHTA and FQGNSA.

The chain couples TRBV9 to TRBJ2-3; D uncertain. This CDR3 contains 14 residues. V gave up 0 bases and J gave up 4 bases, with 9 bases separating them. Germline assignment: CDR1 SGDLS and CDR2 YYNGEE. The CDR3 protein is CASSVAPTPDTQYF. The CDR3, as DNA: TGTGCCAGCAGCGTAGCGCCCACCCCAGATACGCAGTATTTT. The entire variable domain, with the rest obtained from reference TRBV9 and TRBJ2-3, is as follows: DSGVTQTPKHLITATGQRVTLRCSPRSGDLSVYWYQQSLDQGLQFLIQYYNGEERAKGNILERFSAQQFPDLHSELNLSSLELGDSALYFCASSVAPTPDTQYFGPGTRLTVL.

The chain carries TRBV7-2 and TRBJ2-1; 7 bases align to TRBD1. The CDR3 is 13 residues long. J was trimmed by 5 bases and V by 7 bases; bases with no gene match: 5. Germline CDR1 SGHTA, CDR2 FQGNSA. CDR3 nucleotide sequence: TGTGCCAGCACCCCGGACAGGAACAATGAGCAGTTCTTC. This sequence encodes CASTPDRNNEQFF. The full variable domain, in which reference TRBV7-2 and TRBJ2-1 provide the parts outside the CDR3, is GAGVSQSPSNKVTEKGKDVELRCDPISGHTALYWYRQSLGQGLEFLIYFQGNSAPDKSGLPSDRFSAERTGGSVSTLTIQRTQQEDSAVYLCASTPDRNNEQFFGPGTRLTVL.

The genes are TRBV6-5 and TRBJ2-5, with 9 bases lining up with TRBD1. This CDR3 region has 17 residues. The V and J ends lost 6 bases and 5 bases, in that order; junction bases with no gene match: 16. Looked up from germline, CDR1 is MNHEY and CDR2 is SVGAGI. The CDR3 here is CASSPAADRGVQETQYF. CDR3 nucleotide sequence: TGTGCCAGCAGCCCGGCAGCGGACAGGGGCGTCCAGGAGACCCAGTACTTC.

V and J are TRBV11-2 and TRBJ2-5; 9 bases align to TRBD2. V lost 3 bases to trimming and J lost 4 bases; unmatched junction nucleotides: 12. The CDR3 is made up of 17 amino acids. The V gene's germline CDR1 is SGHAT and CDR2 FQNNGV. CDR3 nucleotide sequence: TGTGCCAGCAGCTTTCGGAGGAGCGGGGGGCCGATAGAGACCCAGTACTTC. It is translated as CASSFRRSGGPIETQYF.

The gene calls are TRBV5-1 and TRBJ2-1; D uncertain. Germline CDR1 SGHRS, CDR2 YFSETQ. This CDR3 is built from 12 residues. V gave up 6 bases and J gave up 6 bases, with 10 bases separating them. CDR3 coding DNA: TGCGCCAGCACCCTTGGACCCAATGAGCAGTTCTTC. Its protein product is CASTLGPNEQFF.

The chain has TRBV12-3 or TRBV12-4 and TRBJ1-5; D is perhaps TRBD1 (6 bases). With 6 bases removed from V and 1 base from J, the gap between germline ends came to 10 bases. CDR3 size: 14 residues. CDR3 nucleotides: TGTGCCAGCAGAGAAACAGGGAGCAATCAGCCCCAGCATTTT. This sequence encodes CASRETGSNQPQHF.

J is TRBJ2-1 and V is TRBV24-1; D call uncertain. Trimming took off 3 bases at V and 10 bases at J, with 12 bases between the two ends. CDR3 length: 13 residues. CDR1 is KGHDR and CDR2 is SFDVKD in the germline V gene. In nucleotides, the CDR3 is TGTGCCACCAGTGATCCCTGGCGCGGCGAGCAGTTCTTC. This codes for CATSDPWRGEQFF.

A note on this clonotype: The junction and the germline gene differ at one end; a read error may be behind it. The chain is built from TRBV7-8 and TRBJ2-1; D is undetermined. The CDR3 consists of 12 residues. Germline CDR1 is SGHVS and CDR2 is FQNEAQ. The CDR3 protein is CASSLAVIGSVF. The CDR3 bases are TGTGCCAGCAGCTTGGCGGTGATCGGTTCGGTCTTC.

Only a few counts were recorded for this clonotype. The chain carries TRBV6-6 and TRBJ2-3; weak D call: TRBD2 (5 bases). CDR1 and CDR2 from the germline V gene are MNHNY and SVGAGI (reference sequence). V shed 2 bases and J shed 4 bases, with 10 bases lying between them. This CDR3 is built from 14 residues. The CDR3 DNA reads as TGTGCCAGCAGTTACGGGCTAGCCGCAGATACGCAGTATTTT. Residues: CASSYGLAADTQYF.

This chain links TRBV28 with TRBJ2-5; either TRBD1 or TRBD2 may supply D (7 bases each). Trimming removed 6 bases at V and 3 bases at J, with 17 bases between. Per the germline V gene, CDR1 is MDHEN and CDR2 is SYDVKM. The length of the CDR3 is 15 residues. CDR3 residues: CASSILGGGEETQYF. In DNA form, the CDR3 reads TGTGCCAGCAGCATTCTGGGAGGGGGCGAAGAGACCCAGTACTTC.

This clonotype has more than one count but fewer than ten. The chain couples TRBV5-1 to TRBJ2-7, with TRBD1 matching over 9 bases. V lost 4 bases to trimming and J lost 2 bases; unmatched junction nucleotides: 4. The germline V gene encodes CDR1 SGHRS and CDR2 YFSETQ. The CDR3 length is 14 residues. The CDR3 region is CASSGDRVTYEQYF. Here the CDR3 DNA reads TGCGCCAGCAGCGGGGACAGGGTCACCTACGAGCAGTACTTC.